This passage covers 26 T cell receptor beta chains from one sample sequenced in a study of cytomegalovirus exposure and HLA in healthy donors. Primers included in the PCR were 60 Vbeta and 13 Jbeta primers. This table comes from immunoSEQ multiplex PCR, and its TCRdb copy is limited to in-frame clones, with some not included. The sample table includes 40,000 to 65,000 clones. Sequencing was carried out using PBMCs. The receptors derive from a man aged 35-49 years in good health and CMV-seropositive.

The V and J genes are TRBV18 and TRBJ1-3; 8 nucleotides match TRBD1. The V gene's germline CDR1 is KGHSH and CDR2 LQKENI. The CDR3 sequence is 19 residues long. V lost 2 bases, J lost 1 base, and 13 bases stayed unmatched. The CDR3 sequence: CASSPVGVQGANSGNTIYF. In DNA form, the CDR3 reads TGTGCCAGCTCACCAGTGGGTGTCCAGGGGGCTAATTCTGGAAACACCATATATTTT.

This chain uses TRBV4-1 with TRBJ2-3, with 9 nucleotides matching TRBD1. Looked up from germline, CDR1 is MGHRA and CDR2 is YSYEKL. Trimming at V came to 1 base and at J to 1 base, leaving 6 bases not matched to a gene. The CDR3 covers 17 residues. This chain's CDR3 is CASSQGGTGTGTDTQYF. CDR3 in DNA: TGCGCCAGCAGCCAAGGCGGGACAGGGACGGGCACAGATACGCAGTATTTT.

Concerning this clone: Other DNA sequences in the sample encode the same CDR3. CDR3 sequence (DNA): TGTGCCAGCAGTCCAGGGGATAGAGGCTACACCTTC. It is translated as CASSPGDRGYTF. This sequence joins TRBV6-5 and TRBJ1-2, with TRBD1 as a possible D gene (6 bases). The CDR3 is 12 amino acids. CDR1 is MNHEY and CDR2 is SVGAGI in the germline V gene. The germline V and J ends were trimmed by 5 bases and 8 bases, with 12 bases remaining between them.

The J gene is TRBJ1-5, the V gene TRBV7-6; the D is unclear. V lost 5 bases to trimming and J lost 5 bases, with 10 bases between them. The CDR3 is 13 amino acids. Germline V CDR1 and CDR2: SGHVS, FNYEAQ. The CDR3 DNA reads TGTGCCAGCAGCCCCCTTGGAGATCAGCCCCAGCATTTT. Translation gives CASSPLGDQPQHF.

CDR3: CAWRFGFGSSGNTIYF. DNA for the CDR3: TGTGCCTGGCGGTTTGGGTTTGGGAGCTCTGGAAACACCATATATTTT. The V and J genes are TRBV30 and TRBJ1-3; no clear D gene. The germline V and J ends were trimmed by 5 bases and 0 bases, with 17 bases remaining between them. The CDR3 sequence is 16 residues long. The V gene's germline CDR1 is GTSNPN and CDR2 SVGIG (reference sequence).

The rearrangement uses TRBV2 and TRBJ2-1; D gene ambiguous. Between the trimmed V and J ends, which lost 5 bases and 7 bases, there was a span of 15 bases. The length of the CDR3 is 14 residues. Per germline, CDR1 SNHLY and CDR2 FYNNEI. The CDR3 DNA follows: TGTGCCAGCAGTCGCATTAGTCCCCTGAATGAGCAGTTCTTC. Protein sequence: CASSRISPLNEQFF.

V and J are TRBV7-3 and TRBJ1-6; perhaps TRBD1 as D (6 bases). CDR1 is SGHTA, CDR2 FQGTGA, per germline. V was clipped by 5 bases and J by 10 bases, with 12 bases between them. There are 13 residues in the CDR3. The CDR3 DNA is TGTGCCAGCAGCCTGAACAGGGAATCACCCCTCCACTTT. The encoded protein is CASSLNRESPLHF.

The CDR3 is CASSYSRDRVTYEQYF. The CDR3 nucleotides read TGTGCCAGCAGTTATTCCCGGGACAGGGTAACCTACGAGCAGTACTTC. The chain couples TRBV6-6 to TRBJ2-7, with TRBD1 matching 9 bases. V dropped 3 bases and J dropped 2; count of bases not matched to a gene: 8. The CDR3 is made up of 16 amino acids. The germline gives CDR1 MNHNY, CDR2 SVGAGI (reference sequence).

The V call is TRBV5-6, the J call TRBJ1-1, with 10 bases aligning to TRBD1. Trimming removed 8 bases from V and 3 bases from J; junction bases left unmatched: 1. The CDR3 runs 12 residues. Germline CDR1 reads SGHDT; CDR2 reads YYEEEE. The CDR3 DNA is TGTGCCAGTGGACAGGGGGACACTGAAGCTTTCTTT. It yields the protein CASGQGDTEAFF.

The V gene is TRBV29-1, the J gene TRBJ2-5; 8 bases agree with TRBD2. The CDR3 extends over 13 amino acids. Germline CDR1 SQVTM, CDR2 ANQGSEA. V was clipped by 3 bases and J by 7 bases; unmatched bases: 7. The CDR3 DNA is TGCAGCGTTGACCACGGGGGGGGAAGGACCCAGTACTTC. It is translated as CSVDHGGGRTQYF.

The chain carries TRBV18 and TRBJ2-1; a possible D gene is TRBD2 (5 bases). Germline V lookup: CDR1 KGHSH, CDR2 LQKENI. This CDR3 spans 12 amino acids. The V end was cut by 6 bases, the J end by 8 bases, with 11 bases between. In DNA form, the CDR3 reads TGTGCCAGCTCCCCGGAGAGGGATGAGCAGTTCTTC. Translation gives CASSPERDEQFF.

The chain carries TRBV19 and TRBJ1-4; TRBD1 is a possible D gene (6 bases). The CDR3 totals 14 residues. The germline V and J ends were trimmed by 10 bases and 10 bases, with 22 bases remaining between them. Germline V lookup: CDR1 LNHDA, CDR2 SQIVND (reference sequence). The CDR3 sequence is CATSSRVRGGKLFF. The CDR3 coding sequence is TGTGCCACCTCAAGTAGGGTCAGGGGCGGAAAACTGTTTTTT.

The genes are TRBV4-2 and TRBJ1-4; 12 positions match TRBD1. The CDR3 spans 15 residues. The germline CDR1 and CDR2 sequences are LGHNA and YNFKEQ. The ends lost 0 bases at V and 8 bases at J; junction bases unmatched: 1. The CDR3 DNA follows: TGTGCCAGCAGCCAAGATGGGACAGGGGGCGAAAAACTGTTTTTT. This codes for CASSQDGTGGEKLFF.

This chain connects TRBV5-1 to TRBJ1-1; D gene unclear. The CDR3 spans 13 residues. Germline CDR1 SGHRS, CDR2 YFSETQ. The germline V and J ends were trimmed by 0 bases and 3 bases, with 6 bases remaining between them. CDR3 loop: CASSLVSYTEAFF. The CDR3 DNA reads as TGCGCCAGCAGCTTGGTGTCCTACACTGAAGCTTTCTTT.

V is TRBV10-3 and J is TRBJ2-7, with TRBD1 identical over 7 bases. This CDR3 has 14 amino acids. Trimming at V came to 7 bases and at J to 0 bases, leaving 6 bases not matched to a gene. Germline CDR1 reads ENHRY; CDR2 reads SYGVKD. The CDR3 reads CAINPGTDSYEQYF. CDR3 DNA: TGTGCCATCAATCCTGGGACAGACTCCTACGAGCAGTACTTC.

The V gene is TRBV10-1, the J gene TRBJ2-1; 9 nucleotides align to TRBD1. V shed 6 bases, J shed 6 bases, and the junction held 6 bases outside the gene matches. Germline-derived CDR1 and CDR2 are WNHNN and SYGVQD (reference sequence). The CDR3 runs to 14 residues. CDR3 sequence (DNA): TGCGCCAGCAGCCCGGGACAGGGAGTCAATGAGCAGTTCTTC. Residues: CASSPGQGVNEQFF.

The chain links TRBV10-3 to TRBJ1-5; D is perhaps TRBD1 (6 bases). There are 13 residues in the CDR3. V gave up 10 bases and J gave up 3 bases, with 13 bases separating them. Germline-derived CDR1 and CDR2 are ENHRY and SYGVKD. This CDR3 is CATHHRDNQPQHF. The DNA for the CDR3 is TGTGCCACCCACCACAGGGACAATCAGCCCCAGCATTTT.

The V and J genes are TRBV5-1 and TRBJ2-7, with 10 nucleotides matching TRBD1. This CDR3 spans 15 amino acids. Germline lookup yields CDR1 SGHRS and CDR2 YFSETQ. The ends lost 4 bases at V and 4 bases at J; junction bases unmatched: 8. The CDR3, as DNA: TGCGCCAGCAGCCCAGGGACAGGGGCAACTTACGAGCAGTACTTC. It translates to CASSPGTGATYEQYF.

Worth noting for this clone: Additional DNA sequences in this sample encode the identical CDR3. The chain combines TRBV18 with TRBJ1-1; 8 nucleotides match TRBD1. V shed 3 bases and J 0 bases; nucleotides not matched to a gene: 3. CDR1 is KGHSH and CDR2 is LQKENI in the germline V gene. There are 15 residues in the CDR3. The CDR3 DNA reads as TGTGCCAGCTCACCGACAGGGGCCCTGAACACTGAAGCTTTCTTT. Translating gives CASSPTGALNTEAFF.

The chain links TRBV5-8 to TRBJ2-7, with TRBD1 as a possible D gene (5 bases). CDR3 length equals 15 residues. Trimming left V 4 bases short and J 7 bases short, with 21 bases between. Germline V CDR1 and CDR2: SGHTS, YDEGEE. The CDR3 DNA reads as TGTGCCAGCAGCCTCTGGGGTAGGGGATCTCAAGAGCAGTACTTC. It specifies CASSLWGRGSQEQYF. Full variable domain (missing parts from reference TRBV5-8 and TRBJ2-7): EAGVTQSPTHLIKTRGQQATLRCSPISGHTSVYWYQQALGLGLQFLLWYDEGEERNRGNFPPRFSGRQFPNYSSELNVNALELEDSALYLCASSLWGRGSQEQYFGPGTRLTVT.

The rearrangement links TRBV2 to TRBJ2-2, with 10 bases lining up with TRBD1. The CDR3 is 13 residues long. V was clipped by 6 bases and J by 6 bases; unmatched bases: 1. Germline CDR1 and CDR2: SNHLY and FYNNEI. DNA for the CDR3: TGTGCCAGCAGCGGACAGGGGGCCGGGGAGCTGTTTTTT. It is translated as CASSGQGAGELFF. Based on the CDR3 plus reference TRBV2 and TRBJ2-2, the full variable domain is EPEVTQTPSHQVTQMGQEVILRCVPISNHLYFYWYRQILGQKVEFLVSFYNNEISEKSEIFDDQFSVERPDGSNFTLKIRSTKLEDSAMYFCASSGQGAGELFFGEGSRLTVL.

The chain links TRBV28 to TRBJ2-5, with no clear D. The CDR3 contains 14 residues. Germline-derived CDR1 and CDR2 are MDHEN and SYDVKM. Trimming removed 7 bases at V and 1 base at J, with 13 bases between. The DNA for the CDR3 is TGTGCCAGCACCAACCCGGCGGTCCAAGAGACCCAGTACTTC. It encodes CASTNPAVQETQYF.

As DNA, the CDR3 is TGTGCCAGCAGCCCCCAGTTGGGAGGGGTGGCAGAGACCCAGTACTTC. Translating gives CASSPQLGGVAETQYF. The chain carries TRBV9 and TRBJ2-5, with TRBD2 matching 7 bases. Germline assignment: CDR1 SGDLS and CDR2 YYNGEE. The CDR3 is 16 residues long. Trimming at V came to 4 bases and at J to 4 bases, leaving 13 bases not matched to a gene.

The chain employs TRBV6-5 and TRBJ2-5; 12 bases match TRBD2. Matching the DNA end better, TRBJ2-7 makes the J call doubtful. The CDR3 has 15 amino acids. The V gene's germline CDR1 is MNHEY and CDR2 SVGAGI. The CDR3 sequence: CASSYLAGGSYEQYF. As DNA, the CDR3 is TGTGCCAGCAGTTACCTAGCGGGGGGGTCCTACGAGCAGTACTTC.

V usage is TRBV7-9 and J usage is TRBJ2-3; D not certain. Germline CDR1 and CDR2: SEHNR and FQNEAQ (reference sequence). V was shortened by 8 bases and J by 3 bases, with 6 bases between the two germline ends. This CDR3 region has 11 residues. CDR3: CASPETDTQYF. Here the CDR3 DNA reads TGTGCCAGCCCGGAGACAGATACGCAGTATTTT.

In regard to this clone: A junction end diverges from the germline sequence, so it may reflect a read error. The same CDR3 arises from other DNA sequences in this sample as well. The CDR3 loop is CASSSTGGANYGYTF. CDR3 in DNA: TGCGCCAGCAGTTCGACAGGGGGAGCTAACTATGGCTACACCTTC. The chain joins TRBV28 to TRBJ1-2; 9 nucleotides line up with TRBD1. Germline V gene lookup returns CDR1 MDHEN and CDR2 SYDVKM. This CDR3 is built from 15 residues.